The 6 T cell receptor beta chains reported below all come from one sample, sequenced in a study of blood T cell repertoires in COVID-19. Measured with immunoSEQ multiplex PCR; TCRdb has only the in-frame clones, and not every one. The table shows under 300,000 clones, with about 90% occurring only once. Sequenced input: PBMCs or T cells enriched from blood (not recorded which). These receptors were collected from a human donor in a cohort exposed to, infected with or recovered from COVID-19 (not recorded which). The donor label of this sample is uncertain.

V and J are TRBV24-1 and TRBJ2-1; TRBD1 matches at 10 bases. The CDR3 covers 16 residues. Germline CDR1 reads KGHDR; CDR2 reads SFDVKD. Unmatched junction bases numbered 4, after V lost 4 bases and J lost 2 bases. The CDR3 coding sequence is TGTGCCACCAGTGACTCTGGGACAGGGGCCTACAATGAGCAGTTCTTC. This sequence encodes CATSDSGTGAYNEQFF.

The CDR3 sequence: CASSEASYRGLEQYF. CDR3 nucleotide sequence: TGTGCCAGCAGTGAAGCGTCGTATAGGGGGCTCGAGCAGTACTTC. This chain links TRBV6-1 with TRBJ2-7; 7 bases match TRBD1. CDR1 and CDR2 from the germline V gene are MNHNS and SASEGT. V shed 0 bases, J shed 6 bases, and the junction held 8 bases outside the gene matches. This CDR3 spans 15 amino acids.

The chain has TRBV12-3 or TRBV12-4 and TRBJ1-6, with D unresolved. This CDR3 has 13 amino acids. Between the trimmed V and J ends, which lost 5 bases and 9 bases, there was a span of 11 bases. CDR3 protein: CASSPSEVSPLHF. The CDR3 DNA follows: TGTGCCAGCAGTCCGTCAGAAGTTTCACCCCTCCACTTT.

In this sample, this clone turned up once. The V and J genes are TRBV25-1 and TRBJ1-2; the D is unclear. The V gene lost 7 bases and the J gene lost 5 bases, with 11 bases spanning the gap. The germline V gene encodes CDR1 MGHDK and CDR2 SYGVNS. This CDR3 is 12 amino acids long. The CDR3 DNA reads TGTGCCAGCATCATCGGGGATTATGGCTACACCTTC. It specifies CASIIGDYGYTF.

This chain links TRBV7-3 with TRBJ1-2, with D possibly being TRBD1 (6 bases). The CDR3 totals 15 residues. V was pared by 5 bases and J by 6 bases, with 19 bases between. In germline, CDR1 is SGHTA, CDR2 FQGTGA. In DNA, the CDR3 is TGTGCCAGCAGCCCCTTTGGGGGCGGGAGGGATGGCTACACCTTC. Translating gives CASSPFGGGRDGYTF.

The chain is built from TRBV9 and TRBJ1-1, with unresolved D. This CDR3 is built from 14 residues. The V gene lost 4 bases and the J gene lost 8 bases, with 18 bases spanning the gap. CDR1 is SGDLS, CDR2 YYNGEE, per germline. The CDR3 is CASSTATVAREAFF. CDR3 sequence (DNA): TGTGCCAGCAGCACCGCCACAGTCGCACGGGAAGCTTTCTTT.